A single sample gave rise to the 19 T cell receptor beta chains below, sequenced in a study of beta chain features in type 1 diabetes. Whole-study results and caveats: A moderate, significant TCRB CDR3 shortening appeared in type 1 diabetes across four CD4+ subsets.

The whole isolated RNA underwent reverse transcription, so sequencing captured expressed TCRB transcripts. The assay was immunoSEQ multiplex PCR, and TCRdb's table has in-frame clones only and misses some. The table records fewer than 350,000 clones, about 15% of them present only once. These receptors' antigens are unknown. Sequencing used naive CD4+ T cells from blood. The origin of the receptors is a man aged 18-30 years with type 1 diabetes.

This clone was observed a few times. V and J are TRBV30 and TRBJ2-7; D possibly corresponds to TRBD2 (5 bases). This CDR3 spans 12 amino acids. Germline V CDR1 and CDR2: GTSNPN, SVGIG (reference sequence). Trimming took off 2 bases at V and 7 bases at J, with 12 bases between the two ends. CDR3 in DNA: TGTGCCTGGAGTATCGGGCGGAGGGAGCAGTACTTC. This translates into CAWSIGRREQYF.

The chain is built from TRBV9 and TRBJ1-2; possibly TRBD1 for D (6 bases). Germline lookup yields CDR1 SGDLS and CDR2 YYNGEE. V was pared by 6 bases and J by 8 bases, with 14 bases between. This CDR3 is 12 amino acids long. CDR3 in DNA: TGTGCCAGCAAGTCGGGGGGCGGCGGCTACACCTTC. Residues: CASKSGGGGYTF.

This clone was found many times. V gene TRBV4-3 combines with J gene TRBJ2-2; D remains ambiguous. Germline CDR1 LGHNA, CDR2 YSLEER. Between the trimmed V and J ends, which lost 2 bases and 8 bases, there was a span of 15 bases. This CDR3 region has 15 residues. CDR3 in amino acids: CASSQRAPWAGELFF. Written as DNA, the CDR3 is TGCGCCAGCAGCCAACGAGCACCTTGGGCTGGGGAGCTGTTTTTT.

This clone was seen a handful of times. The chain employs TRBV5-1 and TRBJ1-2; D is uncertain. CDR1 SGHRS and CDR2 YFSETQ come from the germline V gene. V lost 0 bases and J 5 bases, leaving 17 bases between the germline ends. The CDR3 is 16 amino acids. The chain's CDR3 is CASSLGPFQREYGYTF. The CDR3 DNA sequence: TGCGCCAGCAGCTTGGGGCCCTTTCAGAGGGAGTATGGCTACACCTTC.

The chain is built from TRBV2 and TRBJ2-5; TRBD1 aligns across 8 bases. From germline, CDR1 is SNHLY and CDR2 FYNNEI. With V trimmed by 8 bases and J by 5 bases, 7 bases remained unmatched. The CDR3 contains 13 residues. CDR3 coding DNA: TGTGCCAGCGGCGGACAGGGATGGGAGACCCAGTACTTC. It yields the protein CASGGQGWETQYF.

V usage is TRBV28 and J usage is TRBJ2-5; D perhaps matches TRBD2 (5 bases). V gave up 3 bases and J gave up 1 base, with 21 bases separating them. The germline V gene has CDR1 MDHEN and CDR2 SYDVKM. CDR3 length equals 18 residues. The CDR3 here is CASSFAWASPGLQETQYF. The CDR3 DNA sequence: TGTGCCAGCAGTTTTGCGTGGGCTAGCCCCGGGCTCCAAGAGACCCAGTACTTC.

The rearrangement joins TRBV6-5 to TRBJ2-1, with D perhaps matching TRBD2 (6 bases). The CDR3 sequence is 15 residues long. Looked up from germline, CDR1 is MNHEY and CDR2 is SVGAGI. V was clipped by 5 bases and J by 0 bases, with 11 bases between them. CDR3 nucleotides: TGTGCCAGCAGTCCCCTGGGGGGCTCCTACAATGAGCAGTTCTTC. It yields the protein CASSPLGGSYNEQFF.

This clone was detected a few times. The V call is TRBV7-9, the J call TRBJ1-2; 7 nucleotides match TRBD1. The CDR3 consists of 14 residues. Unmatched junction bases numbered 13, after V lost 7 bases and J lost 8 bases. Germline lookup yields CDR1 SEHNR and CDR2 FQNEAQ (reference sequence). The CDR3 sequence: CASNPTGWRLGYTF. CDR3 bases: TGTGCCAGCAACCCGACAGGGTGGAGATTAGGCTACACCTTC.

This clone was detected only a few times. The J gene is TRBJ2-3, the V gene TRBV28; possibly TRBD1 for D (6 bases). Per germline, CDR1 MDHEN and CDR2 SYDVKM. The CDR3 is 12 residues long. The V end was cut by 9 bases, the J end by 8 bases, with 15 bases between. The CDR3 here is CASVTGSATQYF. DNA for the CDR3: TGTGCCAGTGTTACAGGGTCCGCTACGCAGTATTTT.

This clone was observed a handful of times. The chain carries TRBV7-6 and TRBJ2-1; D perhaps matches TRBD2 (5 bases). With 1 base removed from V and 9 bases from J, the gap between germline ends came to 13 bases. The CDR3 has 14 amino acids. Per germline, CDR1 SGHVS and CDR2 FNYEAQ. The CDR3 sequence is CASSLDWGEGEQFF. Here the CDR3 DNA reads TGTGCCAGCAGCTTAGACTGGGGTGAGGGTGAGCAGTTCTTC.

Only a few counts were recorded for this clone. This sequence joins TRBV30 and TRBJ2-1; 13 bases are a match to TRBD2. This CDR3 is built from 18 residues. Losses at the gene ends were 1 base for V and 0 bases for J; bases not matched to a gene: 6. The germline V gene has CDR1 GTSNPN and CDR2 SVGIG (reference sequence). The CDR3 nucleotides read TGTGCCTGGAGTGGAACTAGCGGGGGGGCGAGCTCCTACAATGAGCAGTTCTTC. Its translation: CAWSGTSGGASSYNEQFF. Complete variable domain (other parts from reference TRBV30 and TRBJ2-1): SQTIHQWPATLVQPVGSPLSLECTVEGTSNPNLYWYRQAAGRGLQLLFYSVGIGQISSEVPQNLSASRPQDRQFILSSKKLLLSDSGFYLCAWSGTSGGASSYNEQFFGPGTRLTVL.

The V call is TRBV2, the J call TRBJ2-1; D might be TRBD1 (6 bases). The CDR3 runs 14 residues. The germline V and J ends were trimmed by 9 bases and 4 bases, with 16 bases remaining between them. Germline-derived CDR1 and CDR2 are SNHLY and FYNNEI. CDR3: CARGAVGRYNEQFF. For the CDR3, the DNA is TGTGCCAGGGGGGCCGTGGGGAGATACAATGAGCAGTTCTTC.

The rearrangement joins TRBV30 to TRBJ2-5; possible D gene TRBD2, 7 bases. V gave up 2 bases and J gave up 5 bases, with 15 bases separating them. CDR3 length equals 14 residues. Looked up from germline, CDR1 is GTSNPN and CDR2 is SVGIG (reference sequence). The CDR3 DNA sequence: TGTGCCTGGAGTCAGGGGAGGGTTAGGGAGACCCAGTACTTC. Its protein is CAWSQGRVRETQYF. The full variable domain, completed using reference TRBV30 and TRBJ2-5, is SQTIHQWPATLVQPVGSPLSLECTVEGTSNPNLYWYRQAAGRGLQLLFYSVGIGQISSEVPQNLSASRPQDRQFILSSKKLLLSDSGFYLCAWSQGRVRETQYFGPGTRLLVL.

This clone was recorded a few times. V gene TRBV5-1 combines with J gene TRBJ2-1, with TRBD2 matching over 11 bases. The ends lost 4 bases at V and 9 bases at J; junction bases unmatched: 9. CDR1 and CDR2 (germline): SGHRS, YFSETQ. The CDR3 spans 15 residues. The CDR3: CASSATSGSRGEQFF. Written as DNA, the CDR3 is TGCGCCAGCAGCGCCACTAGCGGGAGCCGCGGTGAGCAGTTCTTC.

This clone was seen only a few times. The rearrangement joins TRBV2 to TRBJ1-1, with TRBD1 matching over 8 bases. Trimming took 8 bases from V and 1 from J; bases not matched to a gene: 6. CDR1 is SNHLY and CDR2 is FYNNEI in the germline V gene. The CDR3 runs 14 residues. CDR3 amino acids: CASLTGEWNTEAFF. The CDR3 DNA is TGTGCCAGCCTGACAGGGGAGTGGAACACTGAAGCTTTCTTT.

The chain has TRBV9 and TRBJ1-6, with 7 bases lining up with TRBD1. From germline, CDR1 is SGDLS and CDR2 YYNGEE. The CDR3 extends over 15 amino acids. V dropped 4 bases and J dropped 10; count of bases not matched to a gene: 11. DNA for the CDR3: TGTGCCAGCAGCATAACCGGGACAGTGTTCTCACCCCTCCACTTT. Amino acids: CASSITGTVFSPLHF.

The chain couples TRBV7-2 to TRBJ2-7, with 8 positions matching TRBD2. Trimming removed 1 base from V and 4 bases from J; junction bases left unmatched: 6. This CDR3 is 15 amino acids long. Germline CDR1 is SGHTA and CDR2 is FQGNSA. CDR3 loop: CASSLVPTSGYEQYF. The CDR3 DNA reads TGTGCCAGCAGCTTAGTCCCAACTAGCGGATACGAGCAGTACTTC.

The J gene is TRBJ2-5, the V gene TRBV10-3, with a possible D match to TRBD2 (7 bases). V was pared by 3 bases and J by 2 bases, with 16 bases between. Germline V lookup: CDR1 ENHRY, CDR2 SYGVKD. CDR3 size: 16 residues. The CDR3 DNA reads TGTGCCATCAGTGATCCTCGGGGGGCCCCACAAGAGACCCAGTACTTC. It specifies CAISDPRGAPQETQYF.

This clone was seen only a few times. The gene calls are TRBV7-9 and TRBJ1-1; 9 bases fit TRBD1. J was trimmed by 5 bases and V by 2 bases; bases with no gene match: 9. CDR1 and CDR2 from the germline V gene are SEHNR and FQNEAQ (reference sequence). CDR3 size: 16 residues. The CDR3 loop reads CASSLLAGQGKTEAFF. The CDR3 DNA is TGTGCCAGCAGCTTATTAGCTGGACAGGGGAAGACTGAAGCTTTCTTT.